This entry features one T cell receptor beta chain sequence. Its specificity is unknown. Primers: 60 Vbeta forward and 13 Jbeta reverse. The data were produced by immunoSEQ multiplex PCR, yet TCRdb's version contains in-frame clones alone and is incomplete. The data show under 200,000 clones, 80% to 90% seen once. This record comes from a study of cytomegalovirus exposure and HLA in healthy donors. Germline V gene lookup returns CDR1 MNHEY and CDR2 SVGAGI. This CDR3 contains 13 residues. V shed 2 bases and J 5 bases; nucleotides not matched to a gene: 2. Study outcomes and limitations: Donors belonging to an Asian-associated ancestry cluster reportedly showed fewer N-insertions in productive TCRs than the approximately 640-donor mean, according to what a later analysis found. As a later analysis revealed, the rate of TCR association differed by HLA locus, with DRB1 most and HLA-C fewest.

Input material: PBMCs. The gene calls are TRBV6-5 and TRBJ1-2; 7 bases line up with TRBD1. This clonotype was obtained from a man in his forties or fifties in good health and CMV-seropositive. The CDR3 region is CASSYRGLYGYTF. CDR3 DNA: TGTGCCAGCAGTTACAGGGGGCTGTATGGCTACACCTTC.